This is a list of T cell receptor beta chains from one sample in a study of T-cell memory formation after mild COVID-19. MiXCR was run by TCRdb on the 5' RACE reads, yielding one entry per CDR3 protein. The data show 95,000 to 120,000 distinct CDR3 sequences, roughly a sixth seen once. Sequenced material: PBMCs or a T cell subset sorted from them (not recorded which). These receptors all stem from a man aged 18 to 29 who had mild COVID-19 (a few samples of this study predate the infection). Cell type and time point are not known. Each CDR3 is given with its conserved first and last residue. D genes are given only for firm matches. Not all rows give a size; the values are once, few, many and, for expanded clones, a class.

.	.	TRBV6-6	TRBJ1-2	CASKGPSMGYGYTF	TGTGCCAGCAAAGGTCCGTCGATGGGCTATGGCTACACCTTC
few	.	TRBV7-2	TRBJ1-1	CASSSDLIKGAFF	TGTGCCAGCAGCTCCGATCTGATAAAGGGAGCTTTCTTT
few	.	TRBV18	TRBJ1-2	CASSPPHGYYGYTF	TGTGCCAGCTCACCACCCCACGGCTACTATGGCTACACCTTC
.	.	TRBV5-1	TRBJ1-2	CASSLEGPLYGYTF	TGCGCCAGCAGCTTGGAGGGACCTCTTTATGGCTACACCTTC
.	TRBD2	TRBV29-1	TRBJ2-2	CSVEVRLAGGTGELFF	TGCAGCGTTGAAGTTCGTCTAGCGGGGGGCACCGGGGAGCTGTTTTTT
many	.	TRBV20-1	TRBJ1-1	CSARQPNTEAFF	TGCAGTGCTAGACAGCCGAACACTGAAGCTTTCTTT
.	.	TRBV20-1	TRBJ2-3	CSARQTSTDTQYF	TGCAGTGCTAGACAAACTAGCACAGATACGCAGTATTTT
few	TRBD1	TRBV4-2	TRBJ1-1	CASRLTGGTEAFF	TGTGCCAGCAGACTAACAGGGGGCACTGAAGCTTTCTTT
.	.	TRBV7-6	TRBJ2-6	CASTFDRPSGANVLTF	TGTGCCAGCACTTTCGACAGGCCGTCTGGGGCCAACGTCCTGACTTTC
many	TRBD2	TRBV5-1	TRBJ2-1	CASSQGTSGVGSYNEQFF	TGCGCCAGCAGCCAGGGGACTAGCGGGGTCGGCTCCTACAATGAGCAGTTCTTC
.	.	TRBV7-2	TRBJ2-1	CARSNDRYNEQFF	TGTGCCAGAAGCAACGACAGGTACAATGAGCAGTTCTTC
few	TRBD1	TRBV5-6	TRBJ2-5	CASSVDRVQETQYF	TGTGCCAGCAGCGTGGACAGGGTCCAAGAGACCCAGTACTTC
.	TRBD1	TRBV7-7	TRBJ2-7	CASSSSTGSGEQYF	TGTGCCAGCAGCTCTTCGACAGGGTCGGGGGAGCAGTACTTC
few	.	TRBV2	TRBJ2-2	CASSTWRGRGTTGELFF	TGTGCCAGCTCAACCTGGCGGGGCAGGGGCACGACCGGGGAGCTGTTTTTT
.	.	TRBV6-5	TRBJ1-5	CASSRRDIGDSNQPQHF	TGTGCCAGCAGTCGCCGGGATATAGGGGATAGCAATCAGCCCCAGCATTTT
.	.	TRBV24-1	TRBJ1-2	CATGDSNYGYTF	TGTGCCACGGGTGATTCGAACTATGGCTACACCTTC
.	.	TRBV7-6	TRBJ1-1	CASSFGQGPTEAFF	TGTGCCAGCAGCTTCGGTCAGGGTCCCACTGAAGCTTTCTTT
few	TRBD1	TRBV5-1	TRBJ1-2	CASSLAGTGGEAYGYTF	TGCGCCAGCAGCTTGGCCGGGACAGGGGGCGAAGCCTATGGCTACACCTTC
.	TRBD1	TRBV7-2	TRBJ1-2	CASSLVGTAPRYTF	TGTGCCAGCAGCCTAGTGGGGACAGCCCCCCGCTACACCTTC
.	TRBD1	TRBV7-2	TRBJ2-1	CASSSDRGSYNEQFF	TGTGCCAGCAGCTCCGACAGGGGGTCCTACAATGAGCAGTTCTTC
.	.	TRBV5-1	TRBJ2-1	CASSLTGDSYNEQFF	TGCGCCAGCAGCTTGACCGGGGACTCCTACAATGAGCAGTTCTTC
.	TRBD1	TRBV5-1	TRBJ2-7	CASSRDRSYEQYF	TGCGCCAGCAGCCGGGACAGATCCTACGAGCAGTACTTC
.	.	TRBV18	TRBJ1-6	CASSSDRRSPLHF	TGTGCCAGCTCTTCCGACAGGCGTTCACCCCTCCACTTT
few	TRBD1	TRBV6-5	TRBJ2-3	CASTNRGADTQYF	TGTGCCAGCACCAACAGGGGGGCAGATACGCAGTATTTT
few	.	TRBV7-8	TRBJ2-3	CASSWRDPDTQYF	TGTGCCAGCAGCTGGAGGGACCCAGATACGCAGTATTTT
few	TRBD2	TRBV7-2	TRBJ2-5	CASSLTGTSGGTQYF	TGTGCCAGCAGCTTAACCGGGACTAGCGGAGGGACCCAGTACTTC
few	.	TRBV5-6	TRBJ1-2	CASSLVGHGYTF	TGTGCCAGCAGCTTGGTAGGTCATGGCTACACCTTC
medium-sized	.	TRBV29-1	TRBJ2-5	CSGNSKETQYF	TGCAGCGGGAATTCGAAAGAGACCCAGTACTTC
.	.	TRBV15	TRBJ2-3	CATSRGGAHLTDTQYF	TGTGCCACCAGCAGAGGAGGGGCGCACCTCACAGATACGCAGTATTTT
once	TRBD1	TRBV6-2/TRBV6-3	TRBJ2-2	CASNEPSGGSGGELFF	TGTGCCAGCAATGAACCCTCAGGGGGCAGTGGCGGGGAGCTGTTTTTT
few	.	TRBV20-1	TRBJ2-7	CSAPAGTYEQYF	TGCAGTGCCCCGGCGGGAACCTACGAGCAGTACTTC
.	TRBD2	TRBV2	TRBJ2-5	CASRLLAGARTQETQYF	TGTGCCAGCAGGCTTCTAGCGGGGGCAAGAACTCAAGAGACCCAGTACTTC
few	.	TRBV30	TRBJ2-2	CAWSRGLGTGELFF	TGTGCCTGGAGCAGGGGATTGGGGACCGGGGAGCTGTTTTTT
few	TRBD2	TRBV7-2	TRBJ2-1	CASSSSLAGYNEQFF	TGTGCCAGCAGCTCTTCCCTAGCGGGGTACAATGAGCAGTTCTTC
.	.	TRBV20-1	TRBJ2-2	CSAREGSRGELFF	TGCAGTGCTAGAGAGGGGTCCAGGGGGGAGCTGTTTTTT